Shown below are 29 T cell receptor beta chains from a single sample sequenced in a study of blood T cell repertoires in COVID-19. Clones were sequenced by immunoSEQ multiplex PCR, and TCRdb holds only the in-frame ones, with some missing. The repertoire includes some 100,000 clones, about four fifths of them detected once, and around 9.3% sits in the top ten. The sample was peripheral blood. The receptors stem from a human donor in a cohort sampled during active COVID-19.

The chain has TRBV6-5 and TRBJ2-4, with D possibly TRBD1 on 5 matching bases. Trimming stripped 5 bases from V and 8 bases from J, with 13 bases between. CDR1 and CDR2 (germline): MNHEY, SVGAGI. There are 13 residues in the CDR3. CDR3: CASSNQGLDIQYF. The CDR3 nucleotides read TGTGCCAGCAGTAACCAGGGTTTGGACATTCAGTACTTC.

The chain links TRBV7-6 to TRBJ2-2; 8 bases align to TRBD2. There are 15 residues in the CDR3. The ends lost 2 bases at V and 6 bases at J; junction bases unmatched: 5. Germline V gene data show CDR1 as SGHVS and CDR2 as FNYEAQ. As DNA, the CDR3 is TGTGCCAGCAGCTTACGCGGGGGGTCCCCCGGGGAGCTGTTTTTT. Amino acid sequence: CASSLRGGSPGELFF.

The CDR3, as DNA: TGTGCCAGCACCACTTGGACAGGAGCCGCATATGGCTACACCTTC. Its translation is CASTTWTGAAYGYTF. The chain is built from TRBV21-1 and TRBJ1-2; the table's D call, TRBD1, was not checked against the DNA. TRBV21-1 counts as a pseudogene. CDR3 length: 15 amino acids.

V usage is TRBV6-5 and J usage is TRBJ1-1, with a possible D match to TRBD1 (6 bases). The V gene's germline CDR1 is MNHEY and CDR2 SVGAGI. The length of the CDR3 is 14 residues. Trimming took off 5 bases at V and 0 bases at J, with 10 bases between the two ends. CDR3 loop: CASSLDSLNTEAFF. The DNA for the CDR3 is TGTGCCAGCAGTCTGGACAGTCTGAACACTGAAGCTTTCTTT.

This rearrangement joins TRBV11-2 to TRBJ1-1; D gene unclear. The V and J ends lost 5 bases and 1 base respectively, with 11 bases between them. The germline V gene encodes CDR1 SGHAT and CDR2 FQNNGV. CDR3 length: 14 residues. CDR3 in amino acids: CASSQRSTNTEAFF. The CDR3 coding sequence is TGTGCCAGCAGCCAGAGGTCGACGAACACTGAAGCTTTCTTT.

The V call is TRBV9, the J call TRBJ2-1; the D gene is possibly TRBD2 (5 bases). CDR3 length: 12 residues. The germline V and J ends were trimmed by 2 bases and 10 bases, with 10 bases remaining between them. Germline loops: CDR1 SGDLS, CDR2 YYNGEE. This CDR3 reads CASSVSGVEQFF. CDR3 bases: TGTGCCAGCAGCGTTTCCGGGGTCGAGCAGTTCTTC.

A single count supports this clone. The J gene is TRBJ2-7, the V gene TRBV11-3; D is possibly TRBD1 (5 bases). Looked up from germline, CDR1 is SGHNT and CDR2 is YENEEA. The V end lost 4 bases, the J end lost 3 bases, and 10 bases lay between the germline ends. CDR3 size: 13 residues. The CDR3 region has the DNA TGTGCCAGCAGCTCTAGACAGATCTACGAGCAGTACTTC. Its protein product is CASSSRQIYEQYF.

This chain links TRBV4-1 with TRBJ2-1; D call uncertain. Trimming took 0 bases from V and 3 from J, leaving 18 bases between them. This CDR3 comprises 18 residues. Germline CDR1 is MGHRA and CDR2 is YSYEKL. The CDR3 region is CASSQEPDHLLLYNEQFF. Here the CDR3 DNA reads TGCGCCAGCAGCCAAGAACCTGACCATTTACTACTCTACAATGAGCAGTTCTTC.

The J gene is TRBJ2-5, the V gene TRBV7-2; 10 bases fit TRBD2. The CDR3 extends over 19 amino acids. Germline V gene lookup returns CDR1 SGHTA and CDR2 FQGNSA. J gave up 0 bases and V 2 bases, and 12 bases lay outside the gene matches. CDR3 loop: CASSLRGLAGVPNQETQYF. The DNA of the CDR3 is TGTGCCAGCAGCTTAAGGGGGCTAGCGGGGGTTCCGAACCAAGAGACCCAGTACTTC.

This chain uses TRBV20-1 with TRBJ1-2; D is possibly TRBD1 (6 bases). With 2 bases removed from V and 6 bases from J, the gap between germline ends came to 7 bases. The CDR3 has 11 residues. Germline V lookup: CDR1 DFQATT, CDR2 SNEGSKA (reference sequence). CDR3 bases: TGCAGTGCTAGACGACAGGATGGCTACACCTTC. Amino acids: CSARRQDGYTF.

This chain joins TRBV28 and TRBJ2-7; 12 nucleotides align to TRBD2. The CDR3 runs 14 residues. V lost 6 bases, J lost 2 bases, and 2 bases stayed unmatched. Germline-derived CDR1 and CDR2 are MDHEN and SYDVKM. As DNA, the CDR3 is TGTGCCAGCAGAACTAGCGGGGGGCCCTACGAGCAGTACTTC. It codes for CASRTSGGPYEQYF.

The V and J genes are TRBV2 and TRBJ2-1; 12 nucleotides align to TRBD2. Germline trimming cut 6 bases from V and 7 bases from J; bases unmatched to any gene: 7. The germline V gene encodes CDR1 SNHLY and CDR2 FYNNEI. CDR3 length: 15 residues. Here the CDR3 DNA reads TGTGCCAGCAGAGGGGGACTAGCGGGCGAGAATGAGCAGTTCTTC. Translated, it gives CASRGGLAGENEQFF.

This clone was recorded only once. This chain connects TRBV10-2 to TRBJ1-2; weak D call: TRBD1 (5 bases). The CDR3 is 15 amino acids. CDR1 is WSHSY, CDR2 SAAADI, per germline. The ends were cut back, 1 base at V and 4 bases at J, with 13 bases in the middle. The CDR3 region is CASSELSGIGYGYTF. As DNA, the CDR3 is TGCGCCAGCAGTGAGTTATCAGGGATTGGCTATGGCTACACCTTC.

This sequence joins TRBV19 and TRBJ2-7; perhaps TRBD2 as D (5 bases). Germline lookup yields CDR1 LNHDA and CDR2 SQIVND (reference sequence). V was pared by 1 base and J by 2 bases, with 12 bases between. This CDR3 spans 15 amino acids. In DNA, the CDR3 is TGTGCCAGTAGTATAGCTATGCCGGGAACCTACGAGCAGTACTTC. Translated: CASSIAMPGTYEQYF.

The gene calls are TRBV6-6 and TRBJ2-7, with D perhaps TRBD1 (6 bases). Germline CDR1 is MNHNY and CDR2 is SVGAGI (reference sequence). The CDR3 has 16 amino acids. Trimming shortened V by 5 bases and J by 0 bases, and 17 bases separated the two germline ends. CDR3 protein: CASSTETWDTSYEQYF. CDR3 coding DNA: TGTGCCAGCAGTACAGAGACCTGGGACACCTCCTACGAGCAGTACTTC.

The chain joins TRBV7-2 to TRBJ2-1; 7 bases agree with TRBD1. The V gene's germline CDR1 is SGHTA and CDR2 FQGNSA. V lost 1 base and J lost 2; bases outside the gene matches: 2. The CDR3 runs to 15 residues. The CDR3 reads CASSLGQGPYNEQFF. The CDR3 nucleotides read TGTGCCAGCAGCTTAGGACAGGGTCCCTACAATGAGCAGTTCTTC.

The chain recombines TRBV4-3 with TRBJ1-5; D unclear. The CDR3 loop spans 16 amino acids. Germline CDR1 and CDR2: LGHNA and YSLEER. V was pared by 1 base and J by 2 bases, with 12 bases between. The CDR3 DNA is TGCGCCAGCAGCCAAGGAACGACTCCTGGCAATCAGCCCCAGCATTTT. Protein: CASSQGTTPGNQPQHF.

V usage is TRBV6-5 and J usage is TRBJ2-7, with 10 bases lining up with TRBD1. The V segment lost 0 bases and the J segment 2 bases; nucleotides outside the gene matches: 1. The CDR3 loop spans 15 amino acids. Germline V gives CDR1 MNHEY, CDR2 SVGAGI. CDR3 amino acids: CASSYSGQGTYEQYF. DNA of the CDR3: TGTGCCAGCAGTTACTCGGGACAGGGGACCTACGAGCAGTACTTC.

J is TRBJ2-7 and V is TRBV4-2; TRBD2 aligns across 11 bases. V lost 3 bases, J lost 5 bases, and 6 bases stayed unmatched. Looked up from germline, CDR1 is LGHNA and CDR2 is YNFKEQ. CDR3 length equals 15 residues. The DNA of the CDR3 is TGTGCCAGCAGCCAGACTAGCGGGATATTCGACGAGCAGTACTTC. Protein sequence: CASSQTSGIFDEQYF.

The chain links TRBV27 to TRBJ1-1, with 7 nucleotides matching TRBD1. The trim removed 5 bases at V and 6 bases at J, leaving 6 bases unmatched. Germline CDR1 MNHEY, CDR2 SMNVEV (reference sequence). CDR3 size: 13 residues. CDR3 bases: TGTGCCAGCAGTCGACAGGGCCGAGCTGAAGCTTTCTTT. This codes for CASSRQGRAEAFF.

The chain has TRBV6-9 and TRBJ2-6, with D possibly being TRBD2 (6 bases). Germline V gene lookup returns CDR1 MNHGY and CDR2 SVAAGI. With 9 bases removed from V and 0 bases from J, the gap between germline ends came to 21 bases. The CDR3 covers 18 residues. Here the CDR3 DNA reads TGTGCCAGAGGTATACCGGGACGGAGGGACTCTGGGGCCAACGTCCTGACTTTC. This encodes CARGIPGRRDSGANVLTF.

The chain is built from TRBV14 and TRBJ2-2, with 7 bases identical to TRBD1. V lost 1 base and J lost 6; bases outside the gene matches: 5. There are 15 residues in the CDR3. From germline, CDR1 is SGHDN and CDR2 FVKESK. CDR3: CASSQVWTGPGELFF. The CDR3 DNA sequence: TGTGCCAGCAGCCAAGTATGGACAGGACCCGGGGAGCTGTTTTTT.

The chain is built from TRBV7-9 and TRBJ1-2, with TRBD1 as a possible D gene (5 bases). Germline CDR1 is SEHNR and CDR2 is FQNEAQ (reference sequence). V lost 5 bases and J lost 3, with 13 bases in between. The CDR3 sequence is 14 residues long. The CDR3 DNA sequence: TGTGCCAGCAGCCGAGGGACTGTCGACTATGGCTACACCTTC. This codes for CASSRGTVDYGYTF. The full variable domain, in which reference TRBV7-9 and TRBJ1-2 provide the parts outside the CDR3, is DTGVSQNPRHKITKRGQNVTFRCDPISEHNRLYWYRQTLGQGPEFLTYFQNEAQLEKSRLLSDRFSAERPKGSFSTLEIQRTEQGDSAMYLCASSRGTVDYGYTFGSGTRLTVV.

This CDR3 is CSVTRVYEQYF. CDR3 in DNA: TGCAGCGTTACCAGGGTTTACGAGCAGTACTTC. The chain has TRBV29-1 and TRBJ2-7, with D perhaps TRBD1 (5 bases). This CDR3 has 11 residues. Germline assignment: CDR1 SQVTM and CDR2 ANQGSEA. The V end was cut by 5 bases, the J end by 4 bases, with 9 bases between.

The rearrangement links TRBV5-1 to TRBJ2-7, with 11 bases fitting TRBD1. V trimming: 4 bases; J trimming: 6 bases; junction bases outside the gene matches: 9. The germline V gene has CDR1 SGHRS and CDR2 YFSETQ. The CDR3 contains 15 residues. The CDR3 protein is CASSHGQGAQGEQYF. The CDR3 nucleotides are TGCGCCAGCAGCCACGGACAGGGGGCTCAGGGCGAGCAGTACTTC.

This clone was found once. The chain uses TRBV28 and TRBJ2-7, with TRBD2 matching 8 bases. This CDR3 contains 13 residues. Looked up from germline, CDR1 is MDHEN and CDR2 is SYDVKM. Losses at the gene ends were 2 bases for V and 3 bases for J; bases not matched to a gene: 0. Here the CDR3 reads CASSLLAGYEQYF. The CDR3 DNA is TGTGCCAGCAGTTTACTAGCGGGCTACGAGCAGTACTTC.

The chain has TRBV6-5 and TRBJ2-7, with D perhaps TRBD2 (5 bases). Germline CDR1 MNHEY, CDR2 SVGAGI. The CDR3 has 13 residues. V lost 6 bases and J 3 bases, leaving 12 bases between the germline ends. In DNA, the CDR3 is TGTGCCAGCAGCCCGACTGAGGGCTACGAGCAGTACTTC. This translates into CASSPTEGYEQYF.

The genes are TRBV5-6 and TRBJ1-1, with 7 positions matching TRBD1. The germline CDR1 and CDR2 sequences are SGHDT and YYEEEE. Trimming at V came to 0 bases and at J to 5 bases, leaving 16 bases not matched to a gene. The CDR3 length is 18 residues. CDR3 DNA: TGTGCCAGCAGCTTGGTTTCGTCGTCAGGGGGAATTTGGACTGAAGCTTTCTTT. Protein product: CASSLVSSSGGIWTEAFF.

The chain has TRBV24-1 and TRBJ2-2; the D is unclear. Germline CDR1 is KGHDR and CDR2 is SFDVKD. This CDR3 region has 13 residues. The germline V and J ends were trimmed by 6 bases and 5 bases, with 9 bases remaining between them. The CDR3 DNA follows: TGTGCCACCAGTCGTAAAGAGACCGGGGAGCTGTTTTTT. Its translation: CATSRKETGELFF.